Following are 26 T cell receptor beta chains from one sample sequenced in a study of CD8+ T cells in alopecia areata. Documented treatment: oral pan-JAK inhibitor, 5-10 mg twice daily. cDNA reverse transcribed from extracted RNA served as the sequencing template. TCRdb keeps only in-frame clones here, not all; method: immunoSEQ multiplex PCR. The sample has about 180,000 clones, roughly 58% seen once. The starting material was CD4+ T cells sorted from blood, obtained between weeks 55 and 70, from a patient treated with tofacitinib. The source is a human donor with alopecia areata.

Written as DNA, the CDR3 is TGCGCCAGCAGAGTCAGGGCAGACAACACCGGGGAGCTGTTTTTT. Amino acids: CASRVRADNTGELFF. The chain carries TRBV5-1 and TRBJ2-2, with a weak D call TRBD1 (5 bases). CDR3 length: 15 residues. Deletions cut 5 bases from V and 2 bases from J, with 13 bases between. Germline CDR1 SGHRS, CDR2 YFSETQ.

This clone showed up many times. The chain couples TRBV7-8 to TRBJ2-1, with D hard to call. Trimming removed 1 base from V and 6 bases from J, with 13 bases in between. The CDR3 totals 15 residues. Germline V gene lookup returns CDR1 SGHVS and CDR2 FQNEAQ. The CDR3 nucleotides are TGTGCCAGCAGCTTAGAATACGGGTCGTTCAATGAGCAGTTCTTC. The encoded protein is CASSLEYGSFNEQFF.

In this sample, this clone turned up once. As DNA, the CDR3 is TGTGCCTGGACCATAGGAAGAACTAATGAAAAACTGTTTTTT. Translated, it gives CAWTIGRTNEKLFF. The chain couples TRBV30 to TRBJ1-4; D is undetermined. In germline, CDR1 is GTSNPN, CDR2 SVGIG (reference sequence). The CDR3 runs to 14 residues. The V end lost 4 bases, the J end lost 1 base, and 10 bases lay between the germline ends.

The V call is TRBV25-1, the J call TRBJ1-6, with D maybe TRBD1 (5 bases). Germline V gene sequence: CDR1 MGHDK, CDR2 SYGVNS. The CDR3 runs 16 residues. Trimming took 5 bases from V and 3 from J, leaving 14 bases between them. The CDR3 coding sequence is TGTGCCAGCAGTCGTTTCGGAGGGGTCTATAATTCACCCCTCCACTTT. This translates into CASSRFGGVYNSPLHF.

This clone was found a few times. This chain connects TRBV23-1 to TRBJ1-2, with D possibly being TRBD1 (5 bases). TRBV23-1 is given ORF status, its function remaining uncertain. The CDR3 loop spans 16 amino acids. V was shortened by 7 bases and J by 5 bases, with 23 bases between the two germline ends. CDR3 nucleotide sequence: TGCGCCAGCACCCTCCTCCCAGGGCCCCGGGGATATGGCTACACCTTC. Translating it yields CASTLLPGPRGYGYTF.

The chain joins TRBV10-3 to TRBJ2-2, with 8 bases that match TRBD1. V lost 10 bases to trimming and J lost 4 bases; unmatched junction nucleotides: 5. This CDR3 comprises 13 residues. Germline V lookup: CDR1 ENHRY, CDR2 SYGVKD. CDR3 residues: CANGQGSTGELFF. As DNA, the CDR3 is TGTGCCAACGGACAGGGTAGCACCGGGGAGCTGTTTTTT.

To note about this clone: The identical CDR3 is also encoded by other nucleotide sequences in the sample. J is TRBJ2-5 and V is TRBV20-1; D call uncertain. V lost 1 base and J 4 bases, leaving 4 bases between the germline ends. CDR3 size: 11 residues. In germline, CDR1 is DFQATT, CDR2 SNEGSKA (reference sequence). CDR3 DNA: TGCAGTGCTAGAGTAGGAGAGACCCAGTACTTC. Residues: CSARVGETQYF.

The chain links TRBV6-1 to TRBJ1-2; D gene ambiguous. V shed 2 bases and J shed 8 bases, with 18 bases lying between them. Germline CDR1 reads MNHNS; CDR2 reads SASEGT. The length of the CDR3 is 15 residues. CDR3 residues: CASSEPAQPWGGYTF. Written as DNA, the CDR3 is TGTGCCAGCAGTGAACCCGCGCAGCCCTGGGGAGGCTACACCTTC.

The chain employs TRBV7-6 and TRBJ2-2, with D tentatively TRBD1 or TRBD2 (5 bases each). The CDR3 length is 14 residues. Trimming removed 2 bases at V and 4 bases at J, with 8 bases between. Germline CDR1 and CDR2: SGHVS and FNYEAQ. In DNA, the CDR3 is TGTGCCAGCAGCTTATCTGGGGGCACCGGGGAGCTGTTTTTT. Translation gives CASSLSGGTGELFF.

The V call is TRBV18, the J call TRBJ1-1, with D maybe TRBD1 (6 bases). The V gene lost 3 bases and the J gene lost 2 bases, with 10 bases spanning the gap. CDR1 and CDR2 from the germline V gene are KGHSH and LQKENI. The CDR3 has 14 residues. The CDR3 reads CASSPVQGNTEAFF. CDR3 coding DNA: TGTGCCAGCTCACCGGTACAGGGTAACACTGAAGCTTTCTTT.

CDR3: CASSERPGFSGNTIYF. The CDR3 nucleotides read TGTGCCAGCAGTGAACGCCCTGGCTTCTCTGGAAACACCATATATTTT. The V call is TRBV2, the J call TRBJ1-3; D gene unclear. Germline V gene sequence: CDR1 SNHLY, CDR2 FYNNEI. The CDR3 loop spans 16 amino acids. V lost 2 bases, J lost 0 bases, and 11 bases lay in between.

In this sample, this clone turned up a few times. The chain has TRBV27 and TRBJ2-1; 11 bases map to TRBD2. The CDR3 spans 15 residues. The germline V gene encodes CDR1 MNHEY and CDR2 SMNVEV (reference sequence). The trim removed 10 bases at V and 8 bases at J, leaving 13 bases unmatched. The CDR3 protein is CATRAASGGMDEQFF. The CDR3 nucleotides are TGTGCCACCCGGGCGGCTAGCGGGGGGATGGATGAGCAGTTCTTC.

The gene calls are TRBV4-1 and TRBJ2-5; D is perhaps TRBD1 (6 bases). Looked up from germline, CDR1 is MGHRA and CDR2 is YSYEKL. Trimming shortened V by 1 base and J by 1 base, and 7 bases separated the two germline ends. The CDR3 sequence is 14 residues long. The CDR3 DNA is TGCGCCAGCAGCCAAGGGGGGCCCCAAGAGACCCAGTACTTC. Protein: CASSQGGPQETQYF.

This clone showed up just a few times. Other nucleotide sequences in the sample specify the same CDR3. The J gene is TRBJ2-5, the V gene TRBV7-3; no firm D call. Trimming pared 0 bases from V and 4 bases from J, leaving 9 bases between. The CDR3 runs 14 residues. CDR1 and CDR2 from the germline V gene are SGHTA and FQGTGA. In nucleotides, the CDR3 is TGTGCCAGCAGCTTAACGAGCATCGGAGAGACCCAGTACTTC. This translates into CASSLTSIGETQYF.

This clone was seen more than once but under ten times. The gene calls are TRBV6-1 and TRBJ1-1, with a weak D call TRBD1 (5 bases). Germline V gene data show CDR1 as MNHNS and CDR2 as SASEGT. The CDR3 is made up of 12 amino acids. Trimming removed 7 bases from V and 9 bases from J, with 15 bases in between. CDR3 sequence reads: CASTTSRGKAFF. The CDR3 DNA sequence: TGTGCCAGCACTACTTCTCGGGGGAAAGCTTTCTTT.

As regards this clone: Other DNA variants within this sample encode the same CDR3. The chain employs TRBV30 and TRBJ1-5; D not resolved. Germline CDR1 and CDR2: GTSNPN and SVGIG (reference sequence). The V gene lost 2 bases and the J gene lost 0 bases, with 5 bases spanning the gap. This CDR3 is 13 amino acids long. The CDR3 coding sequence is TGTGCCTGGAGTTCAAATAGCAATCAGCCCCAGCATTTT. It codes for CAWSSNSNQPQHF.

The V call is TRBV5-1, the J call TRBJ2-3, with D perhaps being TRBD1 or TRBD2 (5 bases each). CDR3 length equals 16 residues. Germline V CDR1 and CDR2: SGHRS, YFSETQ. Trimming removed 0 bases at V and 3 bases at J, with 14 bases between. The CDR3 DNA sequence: TGCGCCAGCAGCTTGGACGTGGGGCGAGGGACAGATACGCAGTATTTT. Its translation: CASSLDVGRGTDTQYF.

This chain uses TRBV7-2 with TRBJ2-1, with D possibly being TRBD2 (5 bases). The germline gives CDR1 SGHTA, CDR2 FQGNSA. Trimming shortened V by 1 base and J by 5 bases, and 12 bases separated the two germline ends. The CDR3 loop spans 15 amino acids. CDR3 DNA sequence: TGTGCCAGCAGCTTAGTACTTGGGAGAGACAATGAGCAGTTCTTC. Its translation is CASSLVLGRDNEQFF.

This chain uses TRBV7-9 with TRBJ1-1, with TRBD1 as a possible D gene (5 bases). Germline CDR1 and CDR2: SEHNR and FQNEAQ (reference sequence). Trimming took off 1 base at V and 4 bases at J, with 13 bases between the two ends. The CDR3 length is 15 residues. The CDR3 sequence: CASSLDGAGGTEAFF. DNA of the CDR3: TGTGCCAGCAGCTTAGATGGGGCAGGTGGCACTGAAGCTTTCTTT.

Here the CDR3 DNA reads TGTGCCAGCAGCGTAGACAGGGGGCTCGTAGAGACCCAGTACTTC. It encodes CASSVDRGLVETQYF. The chain couples TRBV9 to TRBJ2-5, with 9 bases fitting TRBD1. Germline loops: CDR1 SGDLS, CDR2 YYNGEE. J gave up 4 bases and V 0 bases, and 4 bases lay outside the gene matches. This CDR3 has 15 residues.

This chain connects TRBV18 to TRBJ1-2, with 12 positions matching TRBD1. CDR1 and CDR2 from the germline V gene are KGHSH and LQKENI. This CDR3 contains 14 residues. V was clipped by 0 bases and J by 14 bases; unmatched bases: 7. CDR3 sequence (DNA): TGTGCCAGCTCACCACCGCCGGGACAGGGGGCGGAAACCTTC. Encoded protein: CASSPPPGQGAETF. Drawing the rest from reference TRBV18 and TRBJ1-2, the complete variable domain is NAGVMQNPRHLVRRRGQEARLRCSPMKGHSHVYWYRQLPEEGLKFMVYLQKENIIDESGMPKERFSAEFPKEGPSILRIQQVVRGDSAAYFCASSPPPGQGAETFGSGTRLTVV.

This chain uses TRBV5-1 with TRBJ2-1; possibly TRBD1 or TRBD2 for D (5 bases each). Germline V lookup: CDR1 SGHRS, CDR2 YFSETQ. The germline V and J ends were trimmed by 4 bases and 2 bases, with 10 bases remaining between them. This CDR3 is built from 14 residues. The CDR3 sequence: CASSAGDAYNEQFF. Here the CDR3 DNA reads TGCGCCAGCAGCGCCGGGGACGCCTACAATGAGCAGTTCTTC.

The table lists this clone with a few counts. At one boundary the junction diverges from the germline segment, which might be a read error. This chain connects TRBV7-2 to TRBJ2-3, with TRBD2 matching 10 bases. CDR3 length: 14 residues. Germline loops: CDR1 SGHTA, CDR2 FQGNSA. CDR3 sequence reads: CASSPLLALAGDFF. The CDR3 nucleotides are TGTGCCAGCAGCCCCCTGCTAGCCCTAGCGGGGGATTTTTTT.

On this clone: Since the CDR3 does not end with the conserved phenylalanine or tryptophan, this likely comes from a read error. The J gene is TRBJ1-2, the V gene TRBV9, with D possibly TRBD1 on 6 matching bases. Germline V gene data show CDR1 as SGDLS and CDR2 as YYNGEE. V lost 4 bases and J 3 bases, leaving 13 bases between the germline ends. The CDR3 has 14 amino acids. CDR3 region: CASSIPGQDYGYTC. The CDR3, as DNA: TGTGCCAGCAGCATACCGGGACAAGACTATGGCTACACCTGC.

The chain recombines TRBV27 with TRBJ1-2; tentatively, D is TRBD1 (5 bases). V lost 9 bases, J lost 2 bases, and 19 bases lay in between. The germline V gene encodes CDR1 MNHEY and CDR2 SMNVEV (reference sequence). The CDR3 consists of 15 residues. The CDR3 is CASQGPFIINYGYTF. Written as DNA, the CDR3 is TGTGCCAGTCAGGGCCCTTTCATTATCAACTATGGCTACACCTTC.

The CDR3 DNA reads as TGTGCCACCAGCGTCGACGTTACAAACACTGAAGCTTTCTTT. It is translated as CATSVDVTNTEAFF. V and J are TRBV15 and TRBJ1-1; D unclear. CDR3 length: 14 residues. The germline V gene encodes CDR1 LNHNV and CDR2 YYDKDF (reference sequence). V was clipped by 5 bases and J by 2 bases, with 12 bases between them.